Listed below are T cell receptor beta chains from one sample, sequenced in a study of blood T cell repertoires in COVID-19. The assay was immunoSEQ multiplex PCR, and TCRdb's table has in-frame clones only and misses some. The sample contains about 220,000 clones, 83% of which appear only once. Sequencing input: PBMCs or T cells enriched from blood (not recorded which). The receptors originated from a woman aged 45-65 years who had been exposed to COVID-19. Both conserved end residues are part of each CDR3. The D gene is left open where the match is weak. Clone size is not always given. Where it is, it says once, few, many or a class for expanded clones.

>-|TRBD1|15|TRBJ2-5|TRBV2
CASSPPPGQKETQYF
TGTGCCAGCAGTCCACCTCCGGGACAGAAAGAGACCCAGTACTTC
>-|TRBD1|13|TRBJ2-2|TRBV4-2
CASSLGTAGELFF
TGTGCCAGCAGCCTCGGGACAGCCGGGGAGCTGTTTTTT
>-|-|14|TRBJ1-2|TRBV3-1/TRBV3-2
CASSQGAGVGGYTF
TGTGCCAGCAGCCAAGGTGCCGGGGTGGGTGGCTACACCTTC
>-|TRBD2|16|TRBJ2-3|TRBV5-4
CASTRGAGGHTDTQYF
TGTGCCAGCACCCGAGGGGCGGGGGGGCACACAGATACGCAGTATTTT
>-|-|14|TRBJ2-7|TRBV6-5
CASRSVFSSYEQYF
TGTGCCAGCAGATCTGTGTTTAGCTCCTACGAGCAGTACTTC
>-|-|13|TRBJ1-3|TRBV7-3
CASSPAGGNTIYF
TGTGCCAGCAGCCCAGCGGGAGGCAACACCATATATTTT
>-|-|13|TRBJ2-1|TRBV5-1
CASSLAIGGEQFF
TGCGCCAGCAGCTTGGCAATAGGGGGTGAGCAGTTCTTC
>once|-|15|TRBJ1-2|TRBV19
CASSDLGHVQYGYTF
TGTGCCAGTAGTGACCTGGGACACGTACAATATGGCTACACCTTC
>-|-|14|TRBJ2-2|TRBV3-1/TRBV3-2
CASSRRGGTGELFF
TGTGCCAGCAGCCGACGAGGCGGCACCGGGGAGCTGTTTTTT
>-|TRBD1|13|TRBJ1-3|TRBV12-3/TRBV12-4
CASSPTGVNTIYF
TGTGCCAGCAGCCCGACAGGGGTAAACACCATATATTTT
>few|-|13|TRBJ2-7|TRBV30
CASHRENSYEQYF
TGTGCCTCACACAGGGAAAACTCCTACGAGCAGTACTTC
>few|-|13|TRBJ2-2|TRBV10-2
CASSERVNGELFF
TGCGCCAGCAGTGAGCGGGTGAACGGGGAGCTGTTTTTT
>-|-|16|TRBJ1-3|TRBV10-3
CAISDPTTGPGNTIYF
TGTGCCATCAGTGATCCCACTACAGGGCCGGGAAACACCATATATTTT
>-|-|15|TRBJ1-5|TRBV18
CASSAEDGPNQPQHF
TGTGCCAGCTCAGCGGAGGACGGGCCCAATCAGCCCCAGCATTTT
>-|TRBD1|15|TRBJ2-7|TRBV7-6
CASSLSGQGAHEQYF
TGTGCCAGCAGCTTATCAGGACAGGGGGCTCACGAGCAGTACTTC
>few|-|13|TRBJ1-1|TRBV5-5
CASSLQENTEAFF
TGTGCCAGCAGCTTGCAGGAGAACACTGAAGCTTTCTTT
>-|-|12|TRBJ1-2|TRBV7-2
CASSLGGYGYTF
TGTGCCAGCAGCTTAGGCGGCTATGGCTACACCTTC
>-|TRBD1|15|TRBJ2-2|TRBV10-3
CAIRTQGANTGELFF
TGTGCCATCAGGACCCAGGGGGCGAACACCGGGGAGCTGTTTTTT
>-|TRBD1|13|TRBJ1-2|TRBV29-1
CSVSTGGGYGYTF
TGCAGCGTTTCAACAGGGGGCGGCTATGGCTACACCTTC
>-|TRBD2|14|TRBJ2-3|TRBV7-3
CASSSAGGTDTQYF
TGTGCCAGCAGCTCAGCGGGGGGCACAGATACGCAGTATTTT
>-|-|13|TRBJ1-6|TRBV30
CAWRAEANSPLHF
TGTGCCTGGAGGGCGGAGGCGAATTCACCCCTCCACTTT
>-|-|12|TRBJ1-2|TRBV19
CASTSGANGYTF
TGTGCCAGTACGTCAGGGGCGAATGGCTACACCTTC
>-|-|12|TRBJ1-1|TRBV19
CASSVRGGEAFF
TGTGCCAGTAGTGTGAGGGGAGGAGAAGCTTTCTTT
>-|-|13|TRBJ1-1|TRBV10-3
CAISEGRNTEAFF
TGTGCCATCAGTGAGGGCCGGAACACTGAAGCTTTCTTT
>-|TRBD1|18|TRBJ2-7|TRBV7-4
CASSSRAGEDRDPREQYF
TGTGCCAGCAGCTCACGGGCAGGAGAGGACAGGGACCCCCGCGAGCAGTACTTC